This T cell receptor beta chain emerged from a study of blood T cell repertoires in COVID-19. The assay was immunoSEQ multiplex PCR, and TCRdb's table has in-frame clones only and misses some. The repertoire consists of 200,000 to 250,000 clones, with roughly 90% occurring once and the leading ten covering more than 4%. The junction had 3 bases not matched to a gene; V was cut back by 6 bases and J by 2 bases. The length of the CDR3 is 14 residues. CDR1 is LNHDA and CDR2 is SQIVND in the germline V gene (reference sequence). The specimen was PBMCs or T cells enriched from blood (not recorded which). The chain carries TRBV19 and TRBJ1-2, with 10 bases aligning to TRBD1. The clonotype was recovered from a woman aged 25-40 years who had been exposed to COVID-19. CDR3 sequence (DNA): TGTGCCAGTAGGTGGACAGGGGGAAACTATGGCTACACCTTC. It specifies CASRWTGGNYGYTF.